This T cell receptor beta chain was captured by sequencing in a study of naive CD8 T cells in extremely preterm neonates. This clone was counted only a few times. Elective cesarean births at roughly 35-43 weeks, without labor or membrane rupture, supplied the cord blood. TCRdb keeps only in-frame clones here, not all; method: immunoSEQ multiplex PCR. This sample has 7,300 or so clones; about 93% occur once, and the top ten carry roughly 0.5%. The CDR3 loop spans 13 amino acids. V lost 3 bases and J 0 bases, leaving 6 bases between the germline ends. Germline CDR1 reads SEHNR; CDR2 reads FQNEAQ (reference sequence).

The V gene is TRBV7-9, the J gene TRBJ2-7; D remains ambiguous. The TCR was taken from a newborn in good health. Sequenced: naive CD8+ T cells from cord blood. Here the CDR3 DNA reads TGTGCCAGCAGCTTCCCCTCCTCCTACGAGCAGTACTTC. This codes for CASSFPSSYEQYF.